A selection of T cell receptor beta chains follows, all from one sample in a study of shared clonotypes between healthy human individuals. Generated by immunoSEQ multiplex PCR, the TCRdb table keeps only in-frame clones and is missing some. This sample has more than 2,000,000 clones, with roughly 93% found just once. Sequenced input: naive CD4+ T cells from PBMCs. Receptors originate from a man between 18 and 35 years old in good health. Some clones in this sample may be carry-over from other donors' samples. Both conserved end residues are part of each CDR3. Fields, in order: CDR3 DNA, CDR3 protein, V gene, J gene, D gene. A D gene is named only where the DNA matches it firmly.

cdr3_nt: TGTGCCAGCAGTTTAGGGGACATCAGCACAGATACGCAGTATTTT
cdr3_aa: CASSLGDISTDTQYF
v_call: TRBV28
j_call: TRBJ2-3
d_call: .

cdr3_nt: TGTGCCAGCAGCTTAACAGGCGGGATGGGATACAATGAGCAGTTCTTC
cdr3_aa: CASSLTGGMGYNEQFF
v_call: TRBV7-3
j_call: TRBJ2-1
d_call: .

cdr3_nt: TGTGCCAGCAGTGTCACCTCCTACGAGCAGTACTTC
cdr3_aa: CASSVTSYEQYF
v_call: TRBV2
j_call: TRBJ2-7
d_call: .

cdr3_nt: TGTGCCAGCAGTTCCTTTTTCGAGTCGTCCTACGAGCAGTACTTC
cdr3_aa: CASSSFFESSYEQYF
v_call: TRBV27
j_call: TRBJ2-7
d_call: .

cdr3_nt: TGTGCCAGCAGTTTTGTGGGGTTAACCGCCTACAATGAGCAGTTCTTC
cdr3_aa: CASSFVGLTAYNEQFF
v_call: TRBV27
j_call: TRBJ2-1
d_call: .

cdr3_nt: TGTGCCAGCAGCTTAAGGGCAACCGATTCAAACACAGATACGCAGTATTTT
cdr3_aa: CASSLRATDSNTDTQYF
v_call: TRBV7-6
j_call: TRBJ2-3
d_call: .

cdr3_nt: TGTGCCAGCAGTCCTAGCGGGAGCCTCTCCTACGAGCAGTACTTC
cdr3_aa: CASSPSGSLSYEQYF
v_call: TRBV14
j_call: TRBJ2-7
d_call: TRBD2

cdr3_nt: TGTGCCAGCAGTATAGGACAGGGGTATCCCTACGAGCAGTACTTC
cdr3_aa: CASSIGQGYPYEQYF
v_call: TRBV28
j_call: TRBJ2-7
d_call: TRBD1

cdr3_nt: TGTGCCAGCTCACCACCCGGGGGAGGTGTTTACAATGAGCAGTTCTTC
cdr3_aa: CASSPPGGGVYNEQFF
v_call: TRBV18
j_call: TRBJ2-1
d_call: .

cdr3_nt: TGTGCCAGCAGGGAAAGCTCCTACAATGAGCAGTTCTTC
cdr3_aa: CASRESSYNEQFF
v_call: TRBV6-5
j_call: TRBJ2-1
d_call: .

cdr3_nt: TGCGCCAGCAGCTTCATCGCGGGGGCTGGAGCGGGAAAGTTCTTC
cdr3_aa: CASSFIAGAGAGKFF
v_call: TRBV5-1
j_call: TRBJ2-1
d_call: .